This is a list of T cell receptor beta chains from one sample in a study of T cell responses to AZD1222 COVID-19 vaccine. Some clones are missing from TCRdb's copy, which holds only in-frame ones; the method was immunoSEQ multiplex PCR. Of 200,000 or so clones listed, around nine tenths are singletons. The starting material was peripheral blood, obtained on day 0 of AZD1222 vaccination. The receptors come from an adult in good health. Each CDR3 is given with its conserved first and last residue. A D gene is named only where the DNA matches it firmly. Clone size is stated in some rows and not others, as once, few, many or a class when expanded.

CDR3nt	CDR3aa	j_gene	v_gene	abundance	d_gene
TGTGCCAGCAGTCTGACGCAATACATTCAGTACTTC	CASSLTQYIQYF	TRBJ2-4	TRBV2	-	-
TGTGCCAGCAGTTACTTTCAGGGGCGACCTGACGGCTACACCTTC	CASSYFQGRPDGYTF	TRBJ1-2	TRBV6-2/TRBV6-3	-	-
TGTGCCAGCAGCCCCCCCGCCAGGAATACGCAGTATTTT	CASSPPARNTQYF	TRBJ2-3	TRBV7-2	-	-
TGTGCCAGCAGCCCCCGACAGTCCGGGGAGCTGTTTTTT	CASSPRQSGELFF	TRBJ2-2	TRBV12-3/TRBV12-4	-	-
TGCAGCGAAAAAAGTAGCGGAACAGATACGCAGTATTTT	CSEKSSGTDTQYF	TRBJ2-3	TRBV29-1	-	-
TGTGCCAGCAGCCTAGGGGGATTCTATGGCTACACCTTC	CASSLGGFYGYTF	TRBJ1-2	TRBV27	-	-
TGTGCCAGCAGCCTAGGACTAGCGGCGGGTGAGACCCAGTACTTC	CASSLGLAAGETQYF	TRBJ2-5	TRBV7-3	-	TRBD2
TGTGCCAGCACGCCAACAGGGTTTATCTCCTACGAGCAGTACTTC	CASTPTGFISYEQYF	TRBJ2-7	TRBV2	-	-
TGTGCCAGCAGCCTCTCCGGCGCAGGGGCCTATGGCTACACCTTC	CASSLSGAGAYGYTF	TRBJ1-2	TRBV16	-	-
TGTGCCATCAGTGACGCCGACATGAACACTGAAGCTTTCTTT	CAISDADMNTEAFF	TRBJ1-1	TRBV10-3	many	-
TGTGCCAGCAGTGCCTCCCTCGGGGGTGTCTCCGATACGCAGTATTTT	CASSASLGGVSDTQYF	TRBJ2-3	TRBV6-1	once	-
TGTGCCAGCGGCTGGTCCCGACAGGGCGCGAACACCGGGGAGCTGTTTTTT	CASGWSRQGANTGELFF	TRBJ2-2	TRBV2	once	TRBD1
TGTGCCAGCAGCAAGGGGTGGGCAGGGGGGCAAGAGACCCAGTACTTC	CASSKGWAGGQETQYF	TRBJ2-5	TRBV5-4	-	-
TGTGCCAGCTCCCCTAGCGGGTCTCCCCAGCCCCAGCATTTT	CASSPSGSPQPQHF	TRBJ1-5	TRBV18	once	-
TGTGCCAGCAGTTTCTCCAAAATAGGCTACGAGCAGTACTTC	CASSFSKIGYEQYF	TRBJ2-7	TRBV27	-	-
TGTGCCAGCAGCCCCGGGCCCCGTGAGCAGTTCTTC	CASSPGPREQFF	TRBJ2-1	TRBV11-3	-	-
TGTGCCAGCAGTATTACGACAGGGAACTATGGCTACACCTTC	CASSITTGNYGYTF	TRBJ1-2	TRBV6-4	-	TRBD1
TGTGCCAGCAGTTTAGGCGGTGGGGGTAGCTACACCTTC	CASSLGGGGSYTF	TRBJ1-2	TRBV28	-	-
TGTGCCAGCAGCTTAGACCTTGGGTCACCCCTCCACTTT	CASSLDLGSPLHF	TRBJ1-6	TRBV7-9	-	-
TGTGCCAGCAGAGAACCCGGGACTAGCGGCGCCTACGAGCAGTACTTC	CASREPGTSGAYEQYF	TRBJ2-7	TRBV2	-	TRBD2
TGTGCCAGCAGCGTAAGATGGGGGGGGGCCCCAGATACGCAGTATTTT	CASSVRWGGAPDTQYF	TRBJ2-3	TRBV9	-	-
TGTGCCCGCGGCTCCTCCACAGGGGGCCGGTACAATGAGCAGTTCTTC	CARGSSTGGRYNEQFF	TRBJ2-1	TRBV2	few	TRBD1
TGTGCCAGCAGCCCCTGGGGGGGGAGTGAAAAACTGTTTTTT	CASSPWGGSEKLFF	TRBJ1-4	TRBV7-6	-	-
TGTGCCAGCTCAGAGGGGTACTATGGCTACACCTTC	CASSEGYYGYTF	TRBJ1-2	TRBV18	-	-
TGTGCCAGCAGCCCCTTGGCAGGGTACGAGCAGTACTTC	CASSPLAGYEQYF	TRBJ2-7	TRBV3-1/TRBV3-2	-	-
TGTGCCAGTTTGGGGGGGACAGGGACGTCTTCGGACTATGGCTACACCTTC	CASLGGTGTSSDYGYTF	TRBJ1-2	TRBV7-9	-	TRBD1
TGTGCCAGCAGCCCACCCCCCGGCGAAGACACCATATATTTT	CASSPPPGEDTIYF	TRBJ1-3	TRBV28	-	-
TGTGCCTGGAGGAGGCCAGGGAAAGGAGAAAAACTGTTTTTT	CAWRRPGKGEKLFF	TRBJ1-4	TRBV30	-	-
TGTGCCAGCAGCTTAGAGGGGAATACATATGGCGAGCAGTACTTC	CASSLEGNTYGEQYF	TRBJ2-7	TRBV7-8	few	-
TGCGCCAGCAGCCAGCGGACAGGGGGCGGTGAAAAACTGTTTTTT	CASSQRTGGGEKLFF	TRBJ1-4	TRBV4-1	few	TRBD1
TGCGCCAGCAGCGACGGACAGACCCCCACTGAAGCTTTCTTT	CASSDGQTPTEAFF	TRBJ1-1	TRBV5-1	-	-
TGCGCCAGCAGCTTAGAGGGCGCGGTGAACACTGAAGCTTTCTTT	CASSLEGAVNTEAFF	TRBJ1-1	TRBV5-1	-	-
TGTGCCAGCAGCGAACCCCCTCCCGGGGACTCCTACGAGCAGTACTTC	CASSEPPPGDSYEQYF	TRBJ2-7	TRBV7-7	-	-
TGTGCCACTAAGGACAGGGCCTACAATCAGCCCCAGCATTTT	CATKDRAYNQPQHF	TRBJ1-5	TRBV19	-	TRBD1
TGTGCCAGCAGTGAAGCGAGCCCTTCATGGGGCACCGGGGAGCTGTTTTTT	CASSEASPSWGTGELFF	TRBJ2-2	TRBV2	few	-
TGTGCCAGCAGCGGCGGGAGCGAGCAGTACTTC	CASSGGSEQYF	TRBJ2-7	TRBV12-3/TRBV12-4	-	TRBD2
TGTGCCAGCTCACCGGACATCGGCTATGGCTACACCTTC	CASSPDIGYGYTF	TRBJ1-2	TRBV18	-	-
TGCGCCAGCAGCTTAGACAGCGGGGGGTCCTATAATTCACCCCTCCACTTT	CASSLDSGGSYNSPLHF	TRBJ1-6	TRBV5-1	once	-
TGTGCCAGCTCACGATCGGCTAGAGCCGAGACCCAGTACTTC	CASSRSARAETQYF	TRBJ2-5	TRBV18	-	-
TGTGCCAGCAGTCCCCCGGGACAGGGATATGGCTACACCTTC	CASSPPGQGYGYTF	TRBJ1-2	TRBV6-5	-	TRBD1
TGTGCCAGCAGCGAGAGGGGGGCTACGAACACTGAAGCTTTCTTT	CASSERGATNTEAFF	TRBJ1-1	TRBV9	-	-
TGTGCCAGCAGTTCAAGGGGGTTCTCCTACAATGAGCAGTTCTTC	CASSSRGFSYNEQFF	TRBJ2-1	TRBV27	-	-
TGCGCCAGCAGCAACCCCACAGGGGGAAGTTCACCCCTCCACTTT	CASSNPTGGSSPLHF	TRBJ1-6	TRBV5-1	-	TRBD1
TGCGCCAGCAGCTTGGCTAGCGCTAGCACAGATACGCAGTATTTT	CASSLASASTDTQYF	TRBJ2-3	TRBV5-1	-	-
TGCGCCAGCAGCACCGGACAGGCGAACACCGGGGAGCTGTTTTTT	CASSTGQANTGELFF	TRBJ2-2	TRBV5-1	few	TRBD1
TGTGCCAGCAGCTTGGCGGGGGGCCAGGGGAGGCATCAGCCCCAGCATTTT	CASSLAGGQGRHQPQHF	TRBJ1-5	TRBV7-2	-	-
TGTGCCAGCAGCCAAGATCGCGGCAACTATGGCTACACCTTC	CASSQDRGNYGYTF	TRBJ1-2	TRBV14	-	-
TGTGCCTGGATCAGGTCCGAAGCTTTCTTT	CAWIRSEAFF	TRBJ1-1	TRBV30	-	-
TGCAGCGCCGGCGGGGGGTTGGGCGGTGAAGCTTTCTTT	CSAGGGLGGEAFF	TRBJ1-1	TRBV29-1	-	-
TGCAGCGTCCCCCGGGACAGGGGCTATGGCTACACCTTC	CSVPRDRGYGYTF	TRBJ1-2	TRBV29-1	-	TRBD1
TGTGCCAGCAGTGAATACGGGGACAGGTCGATGGGCACTGAAGCTTTCTTT	CASSEYGDRSMGTEAFF	TRBJ1-1	TRBV2	-	TRBD1
TGTGCCAGCAGTGAGGGTAACTATAATTCACCCCTCCACTTT	CASSEGNYNSPLHF	TRBJ1-6	TRBV6-1	-	-
TGTGCCAGTAGTATAGTAAGGACCAACACTGAAGCTTTCTTT	CASSIVRTNTEAFF	TRBJ1-1	TRBV19	-	-